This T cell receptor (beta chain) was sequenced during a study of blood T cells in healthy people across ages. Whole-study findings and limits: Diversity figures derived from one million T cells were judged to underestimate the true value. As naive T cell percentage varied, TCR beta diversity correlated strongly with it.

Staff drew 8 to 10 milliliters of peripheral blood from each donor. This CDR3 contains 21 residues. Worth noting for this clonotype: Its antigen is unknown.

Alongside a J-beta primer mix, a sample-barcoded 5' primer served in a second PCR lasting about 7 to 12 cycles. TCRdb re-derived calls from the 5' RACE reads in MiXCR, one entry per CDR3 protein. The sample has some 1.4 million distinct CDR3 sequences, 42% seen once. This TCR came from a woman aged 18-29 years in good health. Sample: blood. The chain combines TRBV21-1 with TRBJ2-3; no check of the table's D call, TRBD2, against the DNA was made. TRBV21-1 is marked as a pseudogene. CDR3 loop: CASSKFPLLPPGLAGPDTQYF. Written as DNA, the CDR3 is TGTGCCAGCAGCAAATTCCCATTGTTGCCCCCGGGACTAGCGGGACCAGATACGCAGTATTTT.